The sequence of this T cell receptor (beta chain) was determined in a study of blood T cell repertoires in COVID-19. Across the whole study: COVID-19 samples collected from the United States, Italy and Spain covered acute and convalescent phases.

Sequencing used immunoSEQ multiplex PCR; TCRdb keeps in-frame clones, though not all of them. The sample has 430,000 or so clones; 70% to 90% are singletons. The V and J ends lost 3 bases and 8 bases respectively, with 10 bases between them. The CDR3 covers 12 residues. Per the germline V gene, CDR1 is MNHNS and CDR2 is SASEGT. Sequencing was done on a sample of peripheral blood. This receptor was obtained from a man between 18 and 29 years old with COVID-19, enrolled during active disease. V gene TRBV6-1 combines with J gene TRBJ1-2; the D is unclear. CDR3 protein: CASSDTLGGYTF. CDR3 in DNA: TGTGCCAGCAGTGATACATTGGGCGGCTACACCTTC.